The 26 T cell receptor beta chains below come from one sample, sequenced in a study of OX40 agonist ivuxolimab in advanced cancers. The library was made by the immunoSEQ multiplex PCR assay. This immuneACCESS table, as held by TCRdb, lists in-frame sequences with V and J called but not all clones. Of the missing ones, under half trace to an unresolved V gene in checked studies; the others have no known cause. The sample includes some 74,000 clones, with more than 85% observed a single time. Of the sample, approximately 7% is held by the ten largest clones. Sequencing was performed on CD4+ or CD8+ T cells sorted from blood, taken in a trial of the OX40 agonist ivuxolimab. The receptors were gathered from an adult with an advanced solid tumor such as melanoma, head and neck, liver or kidney cancer.

This clone was observed once. The chain combines TRBV5-4 with TRBJ2-1, with 7 bases fitting TRBD2. CDR1 SGHNT and CDR2 YYREEE come from the germline V gene (reference sequence). J lost 7 bases, V lost 0 bases, and 7 bases had no gene match. The CDR3 runs to 15 residues. The CDR3 nucleotides are TGTGCCAGCAGCTTGGAGGCGGGAGTTAGGAATGAGCAGTTCTTC. Protein sequence: CASSLEAGVRNEQFF.

The chain links TRBV4-2 to TRBJ2-2, with 8 nucleotides matching TRBD1. The length of the CDR3 is 15 residues. CDR1 LGHNA and CDR2 YNFKEQ come from the germline V gene. V shed 8 bases, J shed 6 bases, and the junction held 11 bases outside the gene matches. The CDR3 DNA sequence: TGTGCCAGCTCCCGGGGCAGGGGGCGCGCCGGGGAGCTGTTTTTT. Its protein product is CASSRGRGRAGELFF.

The chain has TRBV19 and TRBJ1-4; D is possibly TRBD1 (5 bases). The germline V and J ends were trimmed by 9 bases and 3 bases, with 17 bases remaining between them. Germline loops: CDR1 LNHDA, CDR2 SQIVND (reference sequence). This CDR3 contains 15 residues. The CDR3 region has the DNA TGTGCCAGCTGGGGGGTGGACGCGGCTAATGAAAAACTGTTTTTT. As protein: CASWGVDAANEKLFF.

V gene TRBV6-5 combines with J gene TRBJ1-2; TRBD1 agrees at 8 bases. The J segment lost 8 bases and the V segment lost 4 bases, leaving 0 bases of the junction unmatched. Per the germline V gene, CDR1 is MNHEY and CDR2 is SVGAGI. The CDR3 is 11 residues long. Written as DNA, the CDR3 is TGTGCCAGCAGTTCAGGGGGCGGCTACACCTTC. This encodes CASSSGGGYTF.

The chain has TRBV5-1 and TRBJ2-3; 12 nucleotides line up with TRBD2. With 4 bases clipped from V and 2 bases from J, the junction kept 11 bases outside the gene matches. Germline V lookup: CDR1 SGHRS, CDR2 YFSETQ. The CDR3 is 18 amino acids. CDR3 sequence reads: CASSPGLAGGGPTDTQYF. The CDR3 nucleotides are TGCGCCAGCAGCCCCGGGCTAGCGGGAGGGGGTCCCACAGATACGCAGTATTTT.

The rearrangement joins TRBV4-1 to TRBJ2-1; D is undetermined. This CDR3 is built from 16 residues. The ends were cut back, 2 bases at V and 0 bases at J, with 11 bases in the middle. Looked up from germline, CDR1 is MGHRA and CDR2 is YSYEKL. The CDR3 sequence: CASSQTWAGSYNEQFF. The CDR3 DNA sequence: TGCGCCAGCAGCCAAACATGGGCAGGCTCCTACAATGAGCAGTTCTTC.

The gene calls are TRBV19 and TRBJ2-3; D could derive from TRBD1 or TRBD2 (5 bases each). Per the germline V gene, CDR1 is LNHDA and CDR2 is SQIVND (reference sequence). The length of the CDR3 is 14 residues. V was trimmed by 5 bases and J by 1 base, leaving 10 bases between them. For the CDR3, the DNA is TGTGCCAGTAGTCCCTGGGGACGCACAGATACGCAGTATTTT. It translates to CASSPWGRTDTQYF.

The V call is TRBV4-2, the J call TRBJ2-3; TRBD1 matches at 9 bases. In germline, CDR1 is LGHNA, CDR2 YNFKEQ. V was pared by 4 bases and J by 6 bases, with 8 bases of the junction left unmatched. The CDR3 runs to 15 residues. CDR3 loop: CASSPEQGAGDTQYF. The DNA of the CDR3 is TGTGCCAGCAGCCCGGAACAGGGGGCAGGCGATACGCAGTATTTT.

CDR3 nucleotides: TGTGCCAGTACCGAAACAGGGGGCATCACAGATACGCAGTATTTT. It yields the protein CASTETGGITDTQYF. V gene TRBV19 combines with J gene TRBJ2-3; 9 bases are shared with TRBD1. CDR1 is LNHDA, CDR2 SQIVND, per germline (reference sequence). After removal of 7 bases from V and 2 bases from J, the junction contained 7 bases not matched to a gene. The CDR3 sequence is 15 residues long.

The CDR3 protein is CASSSGGQGRGGYTF. The CDR3 bases are TGTGCCAGCAGTTCTGGGGGACAGGGGCGAGGTGGCTACACCTTC. The chain is built from TRBV28 and TRBJ1-2, with 10 bases fitting TRBD1. Germline values: CDR1 MDHEN, CDR2 SYDVKM. Germline trimming cut 4 bases from V and 7 bases from J; bases unmatched to any gene: 9. CDR3 size: 15 residues.

This clone has a single count. V usage is TRBV5-1 and J usage is TRBJ1-3; tentative D call: TRBD1 (6 bases). This CDR3 has 14 amino acids. The V end lost 4 bases, the J end lost 0 bases, and 8 bases lay between the germline ends. Per the germline V gene, CDR1 is SGHRS and CDR2 is YFSETQ. The CDR3 here is CASSETGSGNTIYF. In nucleotides, the CDR3 is TGCGCCAGCAGCGAGACAGGCTCTGGAAACACCATATATTTT. The full variable domain, rest sourced from reference TRBV5-1 and TRBJ1-3, is KAGVTQTPRYLIKTRGQQVTLSCSPISGHRSVSWYQQTPGQGLQFLFEYFSETQRNKGNFPGRFSGRQFSNSRSEMNVSTLELGDSALYLCASSETGSGNTIYFGEGSWLTVV.

The rearrangement joins TRBV7-9 to TRBJ2-3; 9 bases line up with TRBD2. V lost 3 bases, J lost 2 bases, and 6 bases stayed unmatched. Germline CDR1 SEHNR, CDR2 FQNEAQ (reference sequence). The CDR3 runs 16 residues. DNA for the CDR3: TGTGCCAGCAGCTTTGGGGCGGGGGGGCACACAGATACGCAGTATTTT. Its protein is CASSFGAGGHTDTQYF.

The gene calls are TRBV10-1 and TRBJ2-3; no reliable D call. Germline assignment: CDR1 WNHNN and CDR2 SYGVQD (reference sequence). The germline V and J ends were trimmed by 4 bases and 2 bases, with 16 bases remaining between them. The CDR3 runs 16 residues. The chain's CDR3 is CASSASIRTDTDTQYF. The CDR3 DNA is TGCGCCAGCAGTGCATCGATCCGGACCGACACAGATACGCAGTATTTT.

The rearrangement links TRBV7-2 to TRBJ2-5; D unclear. This CDR3 comprises 13 residues. CDR1 is SGHTA and CDR2 is FQGNSA in the germline V gene. Trimming shortened V by 1 base and J by 0 bases, and 3 bases separated the two germline ends. This chain's CDR3 is CASSLVYQETQYF. As DNA, the CDR3 is TGTGCCAGCAGCTTAGTCTACCAAGAGACCCAGTACTTC.

The chain links TRBV5-8 to TRBJ1-3; weak D call: TRBD1 (5 bases). Trimming left V 0 bases short and J 0 bases short, with 10 bases between. This CDR3 has 16 residues. Germline CDR1 reads SGHTS; CDR2 reads YDEGEE. DNA for the CDR3: TGTGCCAGCAGCTTGGAGGGGAGGAGCTCTGGAAACACCATATATTTT. Translation gives CASSLEGRSSGNTIYF.

V usage is TRBV7-3 and J usage is TRBJ2-2; unclear D gene. The germline V gene encodes CDR1 SGHTA and CDR2 FQGTGA. The CDR3 covers 12 residues. Trimming took 5 bases from V and 0 from J, leaving 1 base between them. The CDR3 bases are TGTGCCAGCAGCCCGAACACCGGGGAGCTGTTTTTT. Translating gives CASSPNTGELFF.

The chain joins TRBV11-2 to TRBJ1-4; D is uncertain. The CDR3 runs to 15 residues. CDR1 is SGHAT and CDR2 is FQNNGV in the germline V gene. V was shortened by 5 bases and J by 5 bases, with 15 bases between the two germline ends. CDR3 nucleotides: TGTGCCAGCAGCCCTCGGACGGCCATCAATGAAAAACTGTTTTTT. This encodes CASSPRTAINEKLFF.

The genes are TRBV10-2 and TRBJ2-7, with 9 bases fitting TRBD2. Trimming at V came to 3 bases and at J to 7 bases, leaving 7 bases not matched to a gene. The germline CDR1 and CDR2 sequences are WSHSY and SAAADI. This CDR3 has 14 amino acids. CDR3 DNA: TGCGCCAGCAGTGAATTAGCGGGAGCTGGAGAGCAGTACTTC. It is translated as CASSELAGAGEQYF.

V is TRBV7-3 and J is TRBJ2-2; D gene ambiguous. The V end lost 2 bases, the J end lost 4 bases, and 8 bases lay between the germline ends. The CDR3 spans 14 residues. In germline, CDR1 is SGHTA, CDR2 FQGTGA. CDR3 in amino acids: CASSLGPSTGELFF. CDR3 in DNA: TGTGCCAGCAGCTTAGGCCCTAGCACCGGGGAGCTGTTTTTT. The entire variable domain, with the rest obtained from reference TRBV7-3 and TRBJ2-2, is as follows: GAGVSQTPSNKVTEKGKYVELRCDPISGHTALYWYRQSLGQGPEFLIYFQGTGAADDSGLPNDRFFAVRPEGSVSTLKIQRTERGDSAVYLCASSLGPSTGELFFGEGSRLTVL.

This sequence joins TRBV10-3 and TRBJ1-1; no clear D gene. Germline CDR1 and CDR2: ENHRY and SYGVKD. This CDR3 has 14 amino acids. Trimming removed 0 bases from V and 3 bases from J, with 8 bases in between. CDR3 bases: TGTGCCATCAGTGAGTCCAGGCAACACACTGAAGCTTTCTTT. Its protein is CAISESRQHTEAFF.

This clone has just a few counts. CDR3 nucleotide sequence: TGCGCCAGCAGTCAAGTATCCTGCCGTAACTATGGCTACACCTTC. Translated, it gives CASSQVSCRNYGYTF. This chain joins TRBV23-1 and TRBJ1-2; D remains unclear. TRBV23-1 is placed among ORFs of uncertain function. There are 15 residues in the CDR3. Trimming took off 2 bases at V and 1 base at J, with 11 bases between the two ends.

This chain uses TRBV7-9 with TRBJ2-2; D not certain. In germline, CDR1 is SEHNR, CDR2 FQNEAQ (reference sequence). This CDR3 is 14 amino acids long. Between the trimmed V and J ends, which lost 6 bases and 3 bases, there was a span of 11 bases. CDR3 sequence: CASRDGLDTGELFF. The CDR3 DNA follows: TGTGCCAGCAGGGATGGGTTGGACACCGGGGAGCTGTTTTTT.

The chain uses TRBV19 and TRBJ2-4, with D possibly matching TRBD1 (6 bases). Trimming took off 7 bases at V and 7 bases at J, with 17 bases between the two ends. The CDR3 is made up of 14 amino acids. Germline loops: CDR1 LNHDA, CDR2 SQIVND (reference sequence). CDR3 coding DNA: TGTGCCAGTAAACCGTATTGGGGGCTGAACATTCAGTACTTC. This translates into CASKPYWGLNIQYF.

This chain connects TRBV6-1 to TRBJ1-3, with no clear D. Per germline, CDR1 MNHNS and CDR2 SASEGT. The CDR3 consists of 14 residues. V was trimmed by 6 bases and J by 0 bases, leaving 9 bases between them. In DNA, the CDR3 is TGTGCCAGCAGCACGGGGTACTCTGGAAACACCATATATTTT. Protein: CASSTGYSGNTIYF.

This rearrangement joins TRBV27 to TRBJ1-5; 11 bases map to TRBD1. This CDR3 region has 15 residues. CDR1 MNHEY and CDR2 SMNVEV come from the germline V gene (reference sequence). V shed 6 bases, J shed 7 bases, and the junction held 8 bases outside the gene matches. CDR3: CASSLGQGADQPQHF. The CDR3 coding sequence is TGTGCCAGCAGCCTTGGACAGGGGGCGGACCAGCCCCAGCATTTT.

CDR3 sequence reads: CASSVGEAFSGNTIYF. The CDR3 DNA reads as TGTGCCAGCAGCGTAGGTGAAGCGTTCTCTGGAAACACCATATATTTT. The chain has TRBV9 and TRBJ1-3; D unresolved. Germline values: CDR1 SGDLS, CDR2 YYNGEE. Trimming removed 0 bases at V and 0 bases at J, with 10 bases between. The CDR3 extends over 16 amino acids.